This is a list of T cell receptor beta chains from one sample in a study of CD8+ T cells in alopecia areata. Produced via immunoSEQ multiplex PCR; TCRdb's table is partial and in-frame only. The profile covers hundreds of thousands of clones, with 66% appearing a single time and 0.95% to 1.5% taken by the ten largest. The starting material was CD4+ T cells sorted from blood, obtained at week 44, from a patient treated with tofacitinib. All receptors derive from a human donor with alopecia areata. Both conserved end residues are part of each CDR3. A D gene is named only where the DNA matches it firmly. The listing skips clone size in some rows; elsewhere it reads once, few, many or a size class.

V gene	clone size	D gene	J gene	CDR3 protein	CDR3 DNA
TRBV18	once	.	TRBJ2-5	CASSPSIGGQETQYF	TGTGCCAGCTCACCGTCAATAGGGGGTCAAGAGACCCAGTACTTC
TRBV18	.	.	TRBJ2-3	CASSPIRAGIDTQYF	TGTGCCAGCTCACCAATTCGGGCAGGGATAGATACGCAGTATTTT
TRBV4-3	.	.	TRBJ1-1	CASSQVGLNTEAFF	TGCGCCAGCAGCCAAGTGGGGTTGAACACTGAAGCTTTCTTT
TRBV30	.	TRBD1	TRBJ1-2	CAWRGQGRNYGYTF	TGTGCCTGGAGGGGACAGGGGAGGAACTATGGCTACACCTTC
TRBV5-1	.	.	TRBJ1-1	CASRSNTEAFF	TGCGCCAGCAGAAGCAACACTGAAGCTTTCTTT
TRBV29-1	few	.	TRBJ1-2	CSVGGTSQAQGYTF	TGCAGCGTGGGGGGCACGTCCCAAGCACAGGGCTACACCTTC
TRBV29-1	.	.	TRBJ2-3	CSVEDGSDTQYF	TGCAGCGTTGAGGACGGCTCAGATACGCAGTATTTT
TRBV29-1	.	.	TRBJ1-1	CSVEGDTEAFF	TGCAGCGTTGAAGGGGACACTGAAGCTTTCTTT
TRBV6-1	.	.	TRBJ1-4	CASSERQTNEKLFF	TGTGCCAGCAGTGAACGGCAGACTAATGAAAAACTGTTTTTT
TRBV4-3	.	.	TRBJ1-2	CASSHHRDGYTF	TGCGCCAGCAGCCACCACAGGGACGGCTACACCTTC
TRBV9	few	TRBD2	TRBJ2-7	CASSVGAGGFYEQYF	TGTGCCAGCAGCGTAGGAGCGGGGGGTTTCTACGAGCAGTACTTC
TRBV29-1	.	.	TRBJ1-1	CSVEPGHEAFF	TGCAGCGTTGAACCGGGCCATGAAGCTTTCTTT
TRBV9	.	TRBD1	TRBJ2-3	CASSVADRVADTQYF	TGTGCCAGCAGCGTAGCGGACAGGGTGGCAGATACGCAGTATTTT
TRBV7-2	few	.	TRBJ2-7	CASSLERGPYEQYF	TGTGCCAGCAGCTTAGAGAGGGGACCCTACGAGCAGTACTTC
TRBV4-1	.	TRBD1	TRBJ1-6	CASRAGQGNSPLHF	TGCGCCAGCAGAGCGGGACAGGGGAATTCACCCCTCCACTTT
TRBV30	.	.	TRBJ1-1	CAWSPGQTNTEAFF	TGTGCCTGGAGCCCCGGACAGACGAACACTGAAGCTTTCTTT
TRBV30	few	.	TRBJ2-5	CAWGSQETQYF	TGTGCCTGGGGCAGCCAAGAGACCCAGTACTTC
TRBV7-2	.	.	TRBJ1-6	CASSLVDASSYNSPLHF	TGTGCCAGCAGCTTAGTAGACGCGAGCTCCTATAATTCACCCCTCCACTTT
TRBV29-1	.	.	TRBJ1-1	CSVSLNTEAFF	TGCAGCGTTAGCTTGAACACTGAAGCTTTCTTT
TRBV7-2	.	.	TRBJ1-4	CASRNQPKASNEKLFF	TGTGCCAGCAGGAACCAACCCAAGGCTTCTAATGAAAAACTGTTTTTT
TRBV7-9	.	.	TRBJ1-1	CASSFSRGGTEAFF	TGTGCCAGCAGCTTCTCAAGGGGTGGCACTGAAGCTTTCTTT
TRBV2	.	.	TRBJ1-1	CARELPGRLQAEAFF	TGTGCCAGAGAGCTACCGGGACGGCTGCAAGCTGAAGCTTTCTTT
TRBV19	.	.	TRBJ1-2	CASRSAGNYGYTF	TGTGCCAGTAGATCGGCGGGGAACTATGGCTACACCTTC
TRBV7-2	few	.	TRBJ2-3	CASSLFSGSTDTQYF	TGTGCCAGCAGCTTGTTTTCCGGTAGCACAGATACGCAGTATTTT
TRBV7-9	.	.	TRBJ1-1	CASSPRSDTEAFF	TGTGCCAGCAGCCCAAGATCGGACACTGAAGCTTTCTTT
TRBV5-4	once	.	TRBJ2-4	CASSLAVGAEKNIQYF	TGTGCCAGCAGCTTGGCCGTGGGAGCAGAAAAAAACATTCAGTACTTC
TRBV5-8	.	TRBD1	TRBJ1-1	CASSLWQGVLNTEAFF	TGTGCCAGCAGCTTGTGGCAGGGGGTGTTGAACACTGAAGCTTTCTTT
TRBV18	few	TRBD1	TRBJ1-1	CASSHDRAAEAFF	TGTGCCAGCTCACACGACAGGGCGGCTGAAGCTTTCTTT
TRBV10-2	.	TRBD1	TRBJ1-6	CASSENTGGSNSPLHF	TGCGCCAGCAGTGAAAACACAGGGGGCAGTAATTCACCCCTCCACTTT
TRBV27	few	TRBD2	TRBJ2-5	CASRRGQETQYF	TGTGCCAGCAGGCGGGGGCAAGAGACCCAGTACTTC
TRBV7-8	.	.	TRBJ2-1	CASSPVYNEQFF	TGTGCCAGCAGCCCCGTCTACAATGAGCAGTTCTTC
TRBV4-1	.	.	TRBJ2-6	CASSQDPQGSGANVLTF	TGCGCCAGCAGCCAAGACCCACAGGGCTCTGGGGCCAACGTCCTGACTTTC
TRBV30	.	TRBD2	TRBJ2-1	CAWRLAGGLQFF	TGTGCCTGGAGACTAGCGGGGGGCCTGCAGTTCTTC
TRBV11-2	.	TRBD2	TRBJ2-3	CASRGLAGFTDTQYF	TGTGCCAGCAGGGGACTAGCGGGGTTCACAGATACGCAGTATTTT
TRBV6-6	few	TRBD1	TRBJ1-1	CASSYPGQGANEAFF	TGTGCCAGCAGTTATCCCGGACAGGGGGCGAATGAAGCTTTCTTT
TRBV6-5	.	.	TRBJ2-6	CASRANVLTF	TGTGCCAGCAGGGCCAACGTCCTGACTTTC
TRBV6-1	.	TRBD1	TRBJ2-7	CASTTGQGAYEQYF	TGTGCCAGCACCACAGGACAGGGAGCCTACGAGCAGTACTTC
TRBV29-1	.	.	TRBJ2-1	CSAEFTGNEQFF	TGCAGCGCTGAATTCACGGGGAATGAGCAGTTCTTC
TRBV30	.	TRBD1	TRBJ2-2	CAWSWTGGYGELFF	TGTGCCTGGAGTTGGACAGGGGGGTACGGGGAGCTGTTTTTT
TRBV2	few	.	TRBJ1-2	CASIVAGAYYGYTF	TGTGCCAGCATAGTGGCAGGGGCTTATTATGGCTACACCTTC
TRBV2	few	TRBD2	TRBJ2-2	CASSVAGGPSTGELFF	TGTGCCAGCAGTGTAGCGGGGGGCCCCAGCACCGGGGAGCTGTTTTTT
TRBV7-9	.	.	TRBJ1-1	CASSLYVNTEAFF	TGTGCCAGCAGCTTATATGTGAACACTGAAGCTTTCTTT
TRBV10-3	few	TRBD1	TRBJ1-1	CASLRDRGANTEAFF	TGTGCCAGCCTCCGGGACAGGGGGGCTAACACTGAAGCTTTCTTT
TRBV19	.	TRBD1	TRBJ2-3	CVTSRTGATDTQYF	TGTGTCACCTCCCGGACAGGGGCCACAGATACGCAGTATTTT
TRBV7-9	.	.	TRBJ2-2	CASSFTPGMGTGELFF	TGTGCCAGCAGCTTTACACCGGGAATGGGGACCGGGGAGCTGTTTTTT
TRBV29-1	.	TRBD2	TRBJ2-1	CSVDGQRGGSYNEQFF	TGCAGCGTTGATGGACAGCGGGGGGGCTCCTACAATGAGCAGTTCTTC
TRBV6-5	few	.	TRBJ1-2	CASSPLSGGGYTF	TGTGCCAGCAGTCCCCTGAGCGGAGGAGGCTACACCTTC
TRBV7-2	few	.	TRBJ2-3	CASSLDTLGGTDTQYF	TGTGCCAGCAGCTTGGACACCTTGGGGGGCACAGATACGCAGTATTTT
TRBV10-3	.	.	TRBJ2-3	CAINSPRTDTQYF	TGTGCCATCAATTCACCCCGCACAGATACGCAGTATTTT
TRBV29-1	.	TRBD1	TRBJ2-5	CSVVATGIGETQYF	TGCAGCGTTGTGGCGACAGGGATCGGGGAGACCCAGTACTTC
TRBV2	.	TRBD1	TRBJ1-2	CASSKHGQGKLSSGYTF	TGTGCCAGCAGCAAACACGGACAGGGGAAACTATCTTCTGGCTACACCTTC
TRBV7-3	.	TRBD2	TRBJ2-2	CASQRGTGELFF	TGTGCCAGCCAGCGGGGCACCGGGGAGCTGTTTTTT